Included here is one T cell receptor beta chain sequence, with context. The antigen remains undetermined. The data derive from a study of blood T cells in healthy people across ages. Study-wide results and limits: Long-lived and aged donors differed, with more naive CD4+ cells and higher diversity in the long-lived. Higher naive T cell percentage went strongly together with higher TCR beta diversity.

For the second PCR, which ran for roughly 6 to 12 cycles, a sample-barcoded 5' primer and a J-beta primer mix were used. TCRdb fed the 5' RACE reads into MiXCR, producing one record per CDR3 protein. This table has some 1,800,000 distinct CDR3 sequences, 30% to 40% appearing once. The receptor was isolated from a human donor in good health. Material for sequencing was blood.

The CDR3 bases are TGTGCCAGCAGCGTAGCGGGGGCCATGAACACTGAAGCTTTCTTT. The encoded protein is CASSVAGAMNTEAFF. This rearrangement joins TRBV9 to TRBJ1-1, with D possibly matching TRBD1 (6 bases). The germline V and J ends were trimmed by 0 bases and 0 bases, with 9 bases remaining between them. The CDR3 covers 15 residues. CDR1 and CDR2 (germline): SGDLS, YYNGEE.